Each of the 27 T cell receptor beta chains below was sequenced from the same sample in a study of T cell clones after liver transplantation. TCRdb keeps only in-frame clones here, not all; method: immunoSEQ multiplex PCR. This sample has 50,000 to 60,000 clones, with about 71% found just once. The starting material was CD4+ T cells from blood, obtained at the roughly 16-month timepoint. The receptor set was obtained from a human patient who received a liver transplant. The graft donor may be the source of some T cells.

The J gene is TRBJ1-5, the V gene TRBV28, with 9 positions matching TRBD1. The germline V gene has CDR1 MDHEN and CDR2 SYDVKM. The CDR3 length is 17 residues. V shed 3 bases and J 0 bases; nucleotides not matched to a gene: 6. The CDR3: CASSFGGTGYSNQPQHF. DNA of the CDR3: TGTGCCAGCAGTTTTGGGGGGACAGGGTATAGCAATCAGCCCCAGCATTTT.

This chain uses TRBV6-5 with TRBJ1-1, with D perhaps TRBD1 (6 bases). Germline V lookup: CDR1 MNHEY, CDR2 SVGAGI. This CDR3 contains 14 residues. The V end lost 4 bases, the J end lost 0 bases, and 9 bases lay between the germline ends. The CDR3 sequence: CASSLDRMNTEAFF. The CDR3 DNA sequence: TGTGCCAGCAGTTTGGACAGAATGAACACTGAAGCTTTCTTT.

This clone was seen ten or more times. V is TRBV27 and J is TRBJ1-1, with unresolved D. V lost 10 bases and J 1 base, leaving 16 bases between the germline ends. The CDR3 is 14 residues long. Germline V gene data show CDR1 as MNHEY and CDR2 as SMNVEV (reference sequence). The chain's CDR3 is CATISRGGNTEAFF. DNA for the CDR3: TGTGCCACCATCTCGAGAGGTGGGAACACTGAAGCTTTCTTT.

This sequence joins TRBV30 and TRBJ1-3; 7 bases map to TRBD1. CDR3 length equals 13 residues. V was clipped by 4 bases and J by 4 bases; unmatched bases: 4. The germline V gene has CDR1 GTSNPN and CDR2 SVGIG (reference sequence). CDR3 in DNA: TGTGCCTGGACCTGGACAGGAGGAAACACCATATATTTT. It encodes CAWTWTGGNTIYF.

The CDR3 region is CASSSRIQGFLYEQYV. Written as DNA, the CDR3 is TGTGCCAGCAGCTCAAGAATACAGGGGTTCCTCTACGAGCAGTACGTC. This sequence joins TRBV5-5 and TRBJ2-7; 7 positions match TRBD1. The CDR3 totals 16 residues. Germline CDR1 and CDR2: SGHKS and YYEKEE (reference sequence). Trimming removed 3 bases from V and 3 bases from J; junction bases left unmatched: 12.

CDR3 residues: CASSHRDRDFILPTYEQYV. Here the CDR3 DNA reads TGTGCCAGTAGTCACCGGGACAGGGACTTCATCTTGCCAACCTACGAGCAGTACGTC. The chain carries TRBV19 and TRBJ2-7; the match to TRBD1 covers 9 bases. CDR3 size: 19 residues. Germline CDR1 is LNHDA and CDR2 is SQIVND (reference sequence). V was clipped by 5 bases and J by 2 bases; unmatched bases: 19.

J is TRBJ1-2 and V is TRBV6-1; possible D gene TRBD1, 5 bases. With 0 bases removed from V and 4 bases from J, the gap between germline ends came to 21 bases. The CDR3 contains 18 residues. CDR1 is MNHNS and CDR2 is SASEGT in the germline V gene. The CDR3, as DNA: TGTGCCAGCAGTGAAGCATCAGGGAAGTCAACCGGAGTCTATGGCTACACCTTC. Residues: CASSEASGKSTGVYGYTF.

The chain recombines TRBV15 with TRBJ1-1, with TRBD1 matching over 7 bases. CDR1 is LNHNV and CDR2 is YYDKDF in the germline V gene (reference sequence). V dropped 0 bases and J dropped 2; count of bases not matched to a gene: 6. The CDR3 loop spans 16 amino acids. The DNA of the CDR3 is TGTGCCACCAGCAGAGACCCGACAGGGTCCAACACTGAAGCTTTCTTT. As protein: CATSRDPTGSNTEAFF.

The CDR3 DNA reads as TGTGCCAGCAGTCGAACGGGCTACGAGCAGTACTTC. Its protein is CASSRTGYEQYF. The rearrangement links TRBV6-1 to TRBJ2-7, with unresolved D. Germline V gives CDR1 MNHNS, CDR2 SASEGT. Between the trimmed V and J ends, which lost 5 bases and 3 bases, there was a span of 8 bases. The CDR3 has 12 amino acids.

The V call is TRBV9, the J call TRBJ1-5, with D unresolved. Trimming cost V 3 bases and J 3 bases, with 7 bases left between them. This CDR3 is 13 amino acids long. Germline V gene data show CDR1 as SGDLS and CDR2 as YYNGEE. CDR3 in DNA: TGTGCCAGCAGCGCGGGGTTCAATCAGCCCCAGCATTTT. Its protein product is CASSAGFNQPQHF.

The genes are TRBV11-3 and TRBJ1-1, with a tentative D call TRBD1 (6 bases). The CDR3 has 15 residues. Germline V gene data show CDR1 as SGHNT and CDR2 as YENEEA. V gave up 4 bases and J gave up 4 bases, with 16 bases separating them. CDR3 region: CASSSPLGGATEAFF. The CDR3 nucleotides read TGTGCCAGCAGCTCCCCTCTGGGGGGGGCCACTGAAGCTTTCTTT.

The V call is TRBV15, the J call TRBJ2-1; TRBD2 is a possible D gene (5 bases). The CDR3 sequence is 12 residues long. The V end lost 0 bases, the J end lost 9 bases, and 6 bases lay between the germline ends. Germline loops: CDR1 LNHNV, CDR2 YYDKDF (reference sequence). The CDR3 coding sequence is TGTGCCACCAGCAGAGATCGGGGTGAGCAGTTCTTC. Translating it yields CATSRDRGEQFF.

This chain links TRBV5-1 with TRBJ2-5, with 9 bases aligning to TRBD1. Germline values: CDR1 SGHRS, CDR2 YFSETQ. V lost 4 bases, J lost 4 bases, and 8 bases stayed unmatched. The CDR3 length is 15 residues. The CDR3 sequence is CASSGNRGRIETQYF. The CDR3 DNA follows: TGCGCCAGCAGCGGAAACAGGGGGCGGATAGAGACCCAGTACTTC. Complete variable domain (other parts from reference TRBV5-1 and TRBJ2-5): KAGVTQTPRYLIKTRGQQVTLSCSPISGHRSVSWYQQTPGQGLQFLFEYFSETQRNKGNFPGRFSGRQFSNSRSEMNVSTLELGDSALYLCASSGNRGRIETQYFGPGTRLLVL.

This chain uses TRBV30 with TRBJ1-5; unclear D gene. CDR1 is GTSNPN, CDR2 SVGIG, per germline (reference sequence). V was pared by 3 bases and J by 4 bases, with 10 bases between. The CDR3 runs to 13 residues. Here the CDR3 reads CAWSSLSNQPQHF. The CDR3 bases are TGTGCCTGGAGCAGCCTTTCTAATCAGCCCCAGCATTTT.

This chain connects TRBV9 to TRBJ2-1, with D possibly being TRBD1 (6 bases). Trimming cost V 3 bases and J 10 bases, with 11 bases left between them. The CDR3 length is 12 residues. Germline assignment: CDR1 SGDLS and CDR2 YYNGEE. CDR3 nucleotide sequence: TGTGCCAGCAGCGATCGAAGGGGGGAGCAGTTCTTC. Translating gives CASSDRRGEQFF.

This sequence joins TRBV18 and TRBJ2-1; 7 positions match TRBD1. V trimming: 5 bases; J trimming: 5 bases; junction bases outside the gene matches: 6. CDR3 length equals 14 residues. The V gene's germline CDR1 is KGHSH and CDR2 LQKENI. The CDR3 region has the DNA TGTGCCAGCTCAGAACAGGGGTGGAACAATGAGCAGTTCTTC. This translates into CASSEQGWNNEQFF.

The CDR3 nucleotides read TGTGCCAGCAGTCCCTACTTGTACAATGAGCAGTTCTTC. Protein: CASSPYLYNEQFF. The chain combines TRBV7-2 with TRBJ2-1, with D hard to call. The CDR3 length is 13 residues. The V end lost 6 bases, the J end lost 4 bases, and 10 bases lay between the germline ends. Germline lookup yields CDR1 SGHTA and CDR2 FQGNSA. The entire variable domain, with the rest obtained from reference TRBV7-2 and TRBJ2-1, is as follows: GAGVSQSPSNKVTEKGKDVELRCDPISGHTALYWYRQSLGQGLEFLIYFQGNSAPDKSGLPSDRFSAERTGGSVSTLTIQRTQQEDSAVYLCASSPYLYNEQFFGPGTRLTVL.

This clone came up a few times. The V gene is TRBV5-1, the J gene TRBJ1-3, with D maybe TRBD1 (6 bases). The germline V gene encodes CDR1 SGHRS and CDR2 YFSETQ. The V gene lost 0 bases and the J gene lost 3 bases, with 16 bases spanning the gap. This CDR3 region has 17 residues. CDR3 nucleotide sequence: TGCGCCAGCAGCTTGGCCGGAGGGGGAGCGGGTGGAAACACCATATATTTT. The encoded protein is CASSLAGGGAGGNTIYF.

This chain joins TRBV18 and TRBJ2-4; maybe TRBD1 (7 bases). The germline gives CDR1 KGHSH, CDR2 LQKENI. V was trimmed by 0 bases and J by 9 bases, leaving 12 bases between them. The CDR3 covers 14 residues. CDR3 nucleotides: TGTGCCAGCTCACCACCGGCTCAGGGGGGCATTCAGTACTTC. It encodes CASSPPAQGGIQYF.

The chain is built from TRBV6-1 and TRBJ2-5, with 7 bases that match TRBD1. After removal of 3 bases from V and 3 bases from J, the junction contained 4 bases not matched to a gene. From germline, CDR1 is MNHNS and CDR2 SASEGT. This CDR3 has 14 residues. The CDR3 loop reads CASSESGTEETQYF. CDR3 in DNA: TGTGCCAGCAGTGAGTCCGGGACAGAAGAGACCCAGTACTTC.

The rearrangement links TRBV5-1 to TRBJ2-5, with a weak D call TRBD1 (5 bases). This CDR3 comprises 14 residues. With 0 bases removed from V and 0 bases from J, the gap between germline ends came to 6 bases. Germline lookup yields CDR1 SGHRS and CDR2 YFSETQ. This chain's CDR3 is CASSLGQYQETQYF. DNA for the CDR3: TGCGCCAGCAGCTTGGGACAGTACCAAGAGACCCAGTACTTC.

This chain joins TRBV6-1 and TRBJ2-7; 9 positions agree with TRBD1. J gave up 3 bases and V 7 bases, and 4 bases lay outside the gene matches. The CDR3 spans 13 residues. The V gene's germline CDR1 is MNHNS and CDR2 SASEGT. The DNA for the CDR3 is TGTGCCAGCAATCCGACAGGGGGCTACGAGCAGTACTTC. This translates into CASNPTGGYEQYF.

This chain connects TRBV2 to TRBJ2-2; D call uncertain. Germline V gene data show CDR1 as SNHLY and CDR2 as FYNNEI. The CDR3 sequence is 14 residues long. Trimming took off 5 bases at V and 8 bases at J, with 15 bases between the two ends. The chain's CDR3 is CASSPDGNKGELFF. The CDR3 DNA reads as TGTGCCAGCAGTCCCGACGGAAACAAGGGGGAGCTGTTTTTT.

This rearrangement joins TRBV7-9 to TRBJ2-3, with D unresolved. Deletions cut 1 base from V and 3 bases from J, with 14 bases between. Germline V gene lookup returns CDR1 SEHNR and CDR2 FQNEAQ (reference sequence). This CDR3 has 16 amino acids. The CDR3 DNA is TGTGCCAGCAGCTTAGTTACCGCTTCGAGAACAGATACGCAGTATTTT. Translating it yields CASSLVTASRTDTQYF. The full variable domain, in which reference TRBV7-9 and TRBJ2-3 provide the parts outside the CDR3, is DTGVSQNPRHKITKRGQNVTFRCDPISEHNRLYWYRQTLGQGPEFLTYFQNEAQLEKSRLLSDRFSAERPKGSFSTLEIQRTEQGDSAMYLCASSLVTASRTDTQYFGPGTRLTVL.

This rearrangement joins TRBV6-1 to TRBJ2-3; weak D call: TRBD2 (5 bases). Germline V gives CDR1 MNHNS, CDR2 SASEGT. The V and J ends lost 6 bases and 0 bases respectively, with 10 bases between them. CDR3 size: 14 residues. In nucleotides, the CDR3 is TGTGCCAGCAGCCCAGCGGAAAGCACAGATACGCAGTATTTT. It encodes CASSPAESTDTQYF.

In this sample, this clone is medium-sized. The chain carries TRBV28 and TRBJ2-1; D unresolved. The CDR3 runs 13 residues. Between the trimmed V and J ends, which lost 7 bases and 6 bases, there was a span of 13 bases. CDR1 MDHEN and CDR2 SYDVKM come from the germline V gene. CDR3 region: CASTTLAANEQFF. DNA for the CDR3: TGTGCCAGCACGACACTCGCGGCCAATGAGCAGTTCTTC.

The chain uses TRBV7-2 and TRBJ2-1; 8 positions match TRBD2. Unmatched junction bases numbered 7, after V lost 5 bases and J lost 4 bases. Germline V lookup: CDR1 SGHTA, CDR2 FQGNSA. The CDR3 has 15 amino acids. The CDR3 region is CASSQLADIYNEQFF. The CDR3 DNA follows: TGTGCCAGCAGCCAACTAGCGGACATATACAATGAGCAGTTCTTC.